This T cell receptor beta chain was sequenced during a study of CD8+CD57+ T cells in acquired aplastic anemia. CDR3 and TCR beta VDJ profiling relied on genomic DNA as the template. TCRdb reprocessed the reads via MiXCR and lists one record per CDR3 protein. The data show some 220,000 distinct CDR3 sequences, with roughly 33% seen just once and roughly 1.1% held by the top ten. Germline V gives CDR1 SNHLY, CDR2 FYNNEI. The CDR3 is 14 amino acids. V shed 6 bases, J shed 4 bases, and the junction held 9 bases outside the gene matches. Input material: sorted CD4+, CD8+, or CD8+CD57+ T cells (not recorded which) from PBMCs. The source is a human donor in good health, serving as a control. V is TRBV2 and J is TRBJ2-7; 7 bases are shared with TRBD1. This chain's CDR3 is CASSIDRVAYEQYF. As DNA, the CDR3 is TGTGCCAGCAGCATCGACAGGGTTGCGTACGAGCAGTACTTC.